These 27 T cell receptor beta chains share one sample of origin, sequenced in a study of T-cell memory formation after mild COVID-19. TCRdb reprocessed the 5' RACE reads via MiXCR and lists one record per CDR3 protein. The sample consists of some 210,000 distinct CDR3 sequences, 25% to 35% of them appearing once. The sample comprised PBMCs or a T cell subset sorted from them (not recorded which). Source of these receptors: an adult woman who had mild COVID-19 (a few samples of this study predate the infection). Cell type and time point are not known.

The rearrangement uses TRBV7-8 and TRBJ2-1, with 7 positions matching TRBD1. The V gene end was trimmed by 5 bases and the J gene end by 1 base; junction bases not matched to a gene: 8. This CDR3 region has 16 residues. CDR1 is SGHVS and CDR2 is FQNEAQ in the germline V gene. This CDR3 is CASSHRRDRSYNEQFF. The CDR3 DNA reads as TGTGCCAGCAGCCACCGTCGGGACAGATCCTACAATGAGCAGTTCTTC. Full variable domain (missing parts from reference TRBV7-8 and TRBJ2-1): GAGVSQSPRYKVAKRGQDVALRCDPISGHVSLFWYQQALGQGPEFLTYFQNEAQLDKSGLPSDRFFAERPEGSVSTLKIQRTQQEDSAVYLCASSHRRDRSYNEQFFGPGTRLTVL.

The gene calls are TRBV14 and TRBJ2-7, with a possible D match to TRBD1 (5 bases). V lost 4 bases and J lost 2, with 21 bases in between. The V gene's germline CDR1 is SGHDN and CDR2 FVKESK. CDR3 length: 17 residues. CDR3 nucleotides: TGTGCCAGCAGCCCCCCCGAAGGTCGGGTAGGGGCCTACGAGCAGTACTTC. Encoded protein: CASSPPEGRVGAYEQYF.

The chain employs TRBV7-2 and TRBJ1-3; D remains unclear. CDR3 length: 15 residues. Trimming removed 5 bases from V and 0 bases from J, with 11 bases in between. Looked up from germline, CDR1 is SGHTA and CDR2 is FQGNSA. CDR3 bases: TGTGCCAGCAGCCACGACGGGAGCTCTGGAAACACCATATATTTT. This gives the protein CASSHDGSSGNTIYF.

This clonotype was seen a handful of times. This chain connects TRBV7-6 to TRBJ2-2, with 11 nucleotides matching TRBD2. With V trimmed by 4 bases and J by 7 bases, 11 bases remained unmatched. Germline CDR1 is SGHVS and CDR2 is FNYEAQ. The CDR3 is 17 residues long. As DNA, the CDR3 is TGTGCCAGCAGCTCGACTAGCGGGACTCGAGCGGGCGGGGAGCTGTTTTTT. Protein sequence: CASSSTSGTRAGGELFF.

This chain's CDR3 is CASSLGGEAEAFF. The DNA of the CDR3 is TGTGCCAGCAGCTTAGGAGGGGAGGCTGAAGCTTTCTTT. This chain joins TRBV7-9 and TRBJ1-1, with D possibly TRBD1 on 5 matching bases. CDR3 length equals 13 residues. Between the trimmed V and J ends, which lost 1 base and 6 bases, there was a span of 9 bases. CDR1 SEHNR and CDR2 FQNEAQ come from the germline V gene (reference sequence).

This clonotype turned up a few times. V usage is TRBV24-1 and J usage is TRBJ2-2; unclear D gene. Germline V gene data show CDR1 as KGHDR and CDR2 as SFDVKD. CDR3 length: 15 amino acids. V was cut by 2 bases and J by 4 bases, with 10 bases left in between. CDR3 coding DNA: TGTGCCACCAGTGATTGGACCACCCCCACCGGGGAGCTGTTTTTT. Encoded protein: CATSDWTTPTGELFF.

This chain uses TRBV24-1 with TRBJ2-2, with D perhaps matching TRBD1 (6 bases). The V and J ends lost 9 bases and 5 bases respectively, with 12 bases between them. Germline CDR1 is KGHDR and CDR2 is SFDVKD. The length of the CDR3 is 13 residues. The CDR3 nucleotides are TGTGCCACCGAGGGGGAAAGGACCGGGGAGCTGTTTTTT. Encoded protein: CATEGERTGELFF.

The genes are TRBV24-1 and TRBJ1-2; D perhaps matches TRBD1 (5 bases). V was trimmed by 1 base and J by 4 bases, leaving 15 bases between them. The CDR3 runs 16 residues. The V gene's germline CDR1 is KGHDR and CDR2 SFDVKD. CDR3 sequence (DNA): TGTGCCACCAGTGATTTTAAAAGAGGGGTCGGCTATGGCTACACCTTC. Protein product: CATSDFKRGVGYGYTF.

This clonotype was seen a few times. The V and J genes are TRBV24-1 and TRBJ1-2, with a weak D call TRBD1 (6 bases). Germline values: CDR1 KGHDR, CDR2 SFDVKD. The germline V and J ends were trimmed by 3 bases and 4 bases, with 11 bases remaining between them. The CDR3 spans 14 residues. This CDR3 reads CATSDRGGGYGYTF. Written as DNA, the CDR3 is TGTGCCACCAGTGATCGGGGAGGGGGCTATGGCTACACCTTC.

This chain links TRBV3-1 with TRBJ1-5, with D hard to call. Trimming removed 3 bases from V and 9 bases from J, with 9 bases in between. The CDR3 runs 12 residues. The V gene's germline CDR1 is LGHDT and CDR2 YNNKEL (reference sequence). The CDR3 region is CASSQTLGPQHF. As DNA, the CDR3 is TGTGCCAGCAGCCAGACCCTCGGGCCCCAGCATTTT.

This clonotype was seen a few times. The chain combines TRBV4-3 with TRBJ2-7; D is undetermined. Per the germline V gene, CDR1 is LGHNA and CDR2 is YSLEER. With 7 bases removed from V and 3 bases from J, the gap between germline ends came to 19 bases. This CDR3 contains 15 residues. The CDR3 protein is CASTRDTSSHYEQYF. The CDR3 nucleotides read TGCGCCAGCACACGAGATACGAGCAGCCACTACGAGCAGTACTTC.

The table lists this clonotype with a few counts. V is TRBV20-1 and J is TRBJ2-7; D uncertain. This CDR3 spans 10 amino acids. Germline CDR1 DFQATT, CDR2 SNEGSKA (reference sequence). V lost 5 bases, J lost 4 bases, and 6 bases lay in between. In DNA, the CDR3 is TGCAGTGCTGAACAGTACGAGCAGTACTTC. Translation gives CSAEQYEQYF.

In this sample, this clonotype turned up a few times. The chain uses TRBV5-6 and TRBJ2-7; 7 bases match TRBD2. Trimming at V came to 5 bases and at J to 6 bases, leaving 2 bases not matched to a gene. The CDR3 sequence is 11 residues long. Germline lookup yields CDR1 SGHDT and CDR2 YYEEEE. For the CDR3, the DNA is TGTGCCAGCAGATGGGGGGGCGAGCAGTACTTC. This encodes CASRWGGEQYF. Full variable domain (rest looked up from reference TRBV5-6 and TRBJ2-7): DAGVTQSPTHLIKTRGQQVTLRCSPKSGHDTVSWYQQALGQGPQFIFQYYEEEERQRGNFPDRFSGHQFPNYSSELNVNALLLGDSALYLCASRWGGEQYFGPGTRLTVT.

The gene calls are TRBV5-6 and TRBJ2-1; 7 nucleotides match TRBD2. This CDR3 spans 14 amino acids. CDR1 and CDR2 (germline): SGHDT, YYEEEE. The V gene end was trimmed by 3 bases and the J gene end by 4 bases; junction bases not matched to a gene: 4. CDR3 loop: CASSWTRRYNEQFF. CDR3 in DNA: TGTGCCAGCAGCTGGACTAGGCGATACAATGAGCAGTTCTTC.

This clonotype appeared a few times. This sequence joins TRBV6-2 or TRBV6-3 and TRBJ2-7; the match to TRBD2 covers 9 bases. The germline CDR1 and CDR2 sequences are MNHEY and SVGEGT. J was trimmed by 6 bases and V by 6 bases; bases with no gene match: 15. The CDR3 totals 16 residues. In DNA, the CDR3 is TGTGCCAGCAGCCTCGCCCTTCATAGCGGGAGTAGCGAGCAGTACTTC. Protein product: CASSLALHSGSSEQYF.

The rearrangement joins TRBV20-1 to TRBJ2-1; 13 bases map to TRBD2. The germline CDR1 and CDR2 sequences are DFQATT and SNEGSKA (reference sequence). There are 14 residues in the CDR3. The trim removed 2 bases at V and 9 bases at J, leaving 4 bases unmatched. The CDR3 reads CSARPLAGGSEQFF. For the CDR3, the DNA is TGCAGTGCTAGACCACTAGCGGGAGGGAGTGAGCAGTTCTTC.

This chain joins TRBV7-3 and TRBJ2-2; TRBD1 matches at 7 bases. CDR3 size: 16 residues. Per germline, CDR1 SGHTA and CDR2 FQGTGA. V lost 5 bases to trimming and J lost 4 bases; unmatched junction nucleotides: 10. This CDR3 is CASSARQGWGTGELFF. The CDR3 bases are TGTGCCAGCAGCGCCCGACAGGGTTGGGGCACCGGGGAGCTGTTTTTT.

This rearrangement joins TRBV19 to TRBJ2-6; D gene ambiguous. V was trimmed by 7 bases and J by 2 bases, leaving 3 bases between them. CDR1 is LNHDA and CDR2 is SQIVND in the germline V gene (reference sequence). The CDR3 has 12 residues. The CDR3: CASTPGANVLTF. For the CDR3, the DNA is TGTGCCAGTACGCCTGGGGCCAACGTCCTGACTTTC.

A few counts support this clonotype. The chain couples TRBV24-1 to TRBJ1-5; TRBD1 is a possible D gene (5 bases). V dropped 6 bases and J dropped 0 bases, with 14 bases sitting between them. CDR3 length: 16 amino acids. Germline lookup yields CDR1 KGHDR and CDR2 SFDVKD. The CDR3 DNA reads TGTGCCACCAGTTTCGGGGGATTGAATAGCAATCAGCCCCAGCATTTT. Protein sequence: CATSFGGLNSNQPQHF.

J is TRBJ2-2 and V is TRBV9; D unresolved. The germline CDR1 and CDR2 sequences are SGDLS and YYNGEE. The CDR3 length is 15 residues. With 0 bases removed from V and 2 bases from J, the gap between germline ends came to 8 bases. CDR3 loop: CASSVGGINTGELFF. In DNA form, the CDR3 reads TGTGCCAGCAGCGTAGGGGGAATTAACACCGGGGAGCTGTTTTTT.

The V and J genes are TRBV11-2 and TRBJ2-1; possibly TRBD2 for D (6 bases). CDR3 length: 15 amino acids. The germline CDR1 and CDR2 sequences are SGHAT and FQNNGV. The ends were cut back, 4 bases at V and 4 bases at J, with 14 bases in the middle. The CDR3 DNA reads as TGTGCCAGCAGCTCTGGGGTAGCGGATTACAATGAGCAGTTCTTC. It encodes CASSSGVADYNEQFF.

The gene calls are TRBV7-2 and TRBJ2-5; the D gene is possibly TRBD1 (5 bases). Germline assignment: CDR1 SGHTA and CDR2 FQGNSA. Trimming cost V 2 bases and J 1 base, with 14 bases left between them. There are 16 residues in the CDR3. The CDR3, as DNA: TGTGCCAGCAGCTTAAGTTTTAGGGGTTCCCAAGAGACCCAGTACTTC. Protein: CASSLSFRGSQETQYF. Filled out from reference TRBV7-2 and TRBJ2-5, the complete variable domain reads GAGVSQSPSNKVTEKGKDVELRCDPISGHTALYWYRQSLGQGLEFLIYFQGNSAPDKSGLPSDRFSAERTGGSVSTLTIQRTQQEDSAVYLCASSLSFRGSQETQYFGPGTRLLVL.

This clonotype was counted once. The chain links TRBV7-3 to TRBJ2-1; D is perhaps TRBD1 or TRBD2 (7 bases each). V was cut by 1 base and J by 0 bases, with 16 bases left in between. Germline-derived CDR1 and CDR2 are SGHTA and FQGTGA. This CDR3 region has 18 residues. The CDR3 bases are TGTGCCAGCAGCTTAAGAGCGGGACAGAGTATCTCCTACAATGAGCAGTTCTTC. Amino acids: CASSLRAGQSISYNEQFF.

This clonotype was seen more than once but under ten times. The rearrangement links TRBV29-1 to TRBJ2-7; 8 positions agree with TRBD2. Germline V gene sequence: CDR1 SQVTM, CDR2 ANQGSEA. V lost 0 bases to trimming and J lost 8 bases; unmatched junction nucleotides: 9. The CDR3 sequence is 14 residues long. CDR3 protein: CSVEDGAGLGKQYF. CDR3 bases: TGCAGCGTTGAAGATGGGGCGGGACTAGGGAAGCAGTACTTC.

This rearrangement joins TRBV9 to TRBJ2-3; TRBD2 agrees at 7 bases. CDR1 SGDLS and CDR2 YYNGEE come from the germline V gene. This CDR3 contains 15 residues. V dropped 0 bases and J dropped 1; count of bases not matched to a gene: 2. In DNA, the CDR3 is TGTGCCAGCAGCGTAGCGGGGAGGGGCACAGATACGCAGTATTTT. Encoded protein: CASSVAGRGTDTQYF.

The chain couples TRBV4-1 to TRBJ2-1; D is possibly TRBD1 or TRBD2 (6 bases each). Between the trimmed V and J ends, which lost 5 bases and 2 bases, there was a span of 16 bases. Germline V gives CDR1 MGHRA, CDR2 YSYEKL. This CDR3 contains 16 residues. The CDR3 DNA is TGCGCCAGCAGCGACACCTGGAGGGGGACCTACAATGAGCAGTTCTTC. This sequence encodes CASSDTWRGTYNEQFF.

This clonotype has only a few counts. Here the CDR3 reads CASSLLTGTYEQYF. The CDR3 nucleotides are TGTGCCAGCAGTTTACTGACGGGAACCTACGAGCAGTACTTC. The J gene is TRBJ2-7, the V gene TRBV6-2 or TRBV6-3, with D possibly TRBD2 on 5 matching bases. CDR1 MNHEY and CDR2 SVGEGT come from the germline V gene. The V gene lost 4 bases and the J gene lost 2 bases, with 12 bases spanning the gap. The CDR3 length is 14 residues.